These 16 T cell receptor beta chains were all obtained from the same sample, sequenced in a study of T cell changes during pregnancy in multiple sclerosis. Libraries were prepared by immunoSEQ multiplex PCR; TCRdb keeps only in-frame clonotypes and omits some of them. The table records about 40,000 clones, 90% to 95% of them present only once. The input for sequencing was CD8+ T cells from peripheral blood mononuclear cells, taken before pregnancy. These receptors were collected from a female donor with multiple sclerosis, enrolled in a pregnancy study.

The rearrangement uses TRBV7-9 and TRBJ2-7, with TRBD1 as a possible D gene (6 bases). The germline V and J ends were trimmed by 6 bases and 2 bases, with 17 bases remaining between them. This CDR3 has 15 residues. Per germline, CDR1 SEHNR and CDR2 FQNEAQ (reference sequence). The CDR3 loop reads CASSSQGGNPYEQYF. In DNA form, the CDR3 reads TGTGCCAGCAGTTCTCAAGGGGGTAATCCCTACGAGCAGTACTTC.

Concerning this clone: At one boundary the junction diverges from the germline segment, which might be a read error. The rearrangement joins TRBV4-1 to TRBJ2-7; 8 bases agree with TRBD1. The CDR3 has 16 amino acids. The germline CDR1 and CDR2 sequences are MGHRA and YSYEKL. The CDR3 DNA reads as TGTGCCAGCAGCCACCCCGAGGGGCAGGGGGCCAACGAGCAGTACTTC. The encoded protein is CASSHPEGQGANEQYF.

The rearrangement joins TRBV28 to TRBJ2-1; TRBD1 agrees at 7 bases. The germline CDR1 and CDR2 sequences are MDHEN and SYDVKM. CDR3 size: 12 residues. V lost 3 bases to trimming and J lost 10 bases; unmatched junction nucleotides: 3. The CDR3 DNA sequence: TGTGCCAGCAGTTTCTCAGGGGGAGAGCAGTTCTTC. Its translation is CASSFSGGEQFF.

V usage is TRBV27 and J usage is TRBJ2-7; possibly TRBD2 for D (6 bases). Trimming took off 6 bases at V and 0 bases at J, with 15 bases between the two ends. Germline CDR1 is MNHEY and CDR2 is SMNVEV (reference sequence). The CDR3 runs to 15 residues. CDR3 protein: CASSAGRGSSYEQYF. The CDR3, as DNA: TGTGCCAGCAGCGCGGGGCGAGGGTCCTCCTACGAGCAGTACTTC.

This chain links TRBV27 with TRBJ2-7, with TRBD1 matching 8 bases. V gave up 5 bases and J gave up 4 bases; unmatched junction bases: 10. CDR1 and CDR2 from the germline V gene are MNHEY and SMNVEV (reference sequence). The CDR3 covers 15 residues. CDR3 residues: CASSPSGTGTYEQYF. The CDR3 bases are TGTGCCAGCAGTCCATCCGGGACAGGAACTTACGAGCAGTACTTC.

This clone was observed a single time. The rearrangement links TRBV21-1 to TRBJ1-3. TRBV21-1 is classified as a pseudogene. The CDR3 sequence is 13 residues long. In DNA form, the CDR3 reads TGTGCCAGCAGGGGGGGGTTTGGAAACACCATATATTTT. Residues: CASRGGFGNTIYF.

The chain uses TRBV27 and TRBJ2-2; 7 nucleotides agree with TRBD1. The length of the CDR3 is 14 residues. The junction had 2 bases not matched to a gene; V was cut back by 5 bases and J by 2 bases. Germline loops: CDR1 MNHEY, CDR2 SMNVEV (reference sequence). The CDR3 coding sequence is TGTGCCAGCAGTCCAGGGGGTAACACCGGGGAGCTGTTTTTT. Its translation: CASSPGGNTGELFF.

The genes are TRBV27 and TRBJ2-7, with TRBD2 as a possible D gene (6 bases). The length of the CDR3 is 11 residues. V was clipped by 8 bases and J by 5 bases, with 10 bases between them. Germline assignment: CDR1 MNHEY and CDR2 SMNVEV (reference sequence). This CDR3 reads CASRTSNEQYF. In DNA form, the CDR3 reads TGTGCCAGCCGTACTAGCAACGAGCAGTACTTC.

This clone was recorded once. The gene calls are TRBV7-6 and TRBJ2-7; TRBD2 might be the D (5 bases). Germline V gene lookup returns CDR1 SGHVS and CDR2 FNYEAQ. Deletions cut 5 bases from V and 6 bases from J, with 14 bases between. This CDR3 comprises 13 residues. The CDR3 DNA reads as TGTGCCAGCAGCCGTTCGGGGTATGGCGAGCAGTACTTC. It codes for CASSRSGYGEQYF.

The chain combines TRBV7-2 with TRBJ1-2; a weak D match, TRBD1 (6 bases). The CDR3 is made up of 15 amino acids. CDR1 is SGHTA, CDR2 FQGNSA, per germline. V lost 4 bases to trimming and J lost 2 bases, with 14 bases between them. The CDR3 region is CASSSKGTKNYGYTF. CDR3 nucleotides: TGTGCCAGCAGCTCAAAAGGGACAAAGAACTATGGCTACACCTTC.

J is TRBJ2-5 and V is TRBV4-1; TRBD1 might be the D (6 bases). Near its end, the DNA agrees better with TRBJ2-7, so the J call may be wrong. CDR1 is MGHRA and CDR2 is YSYEKL in the germline V gene. This CDR3 is 14 amino acids long. The CDR3 sequence: CASSQGAGTYEQYF. The CDR3 bases are TGCGCCAGCAGCCAGGGGGCCGGGACCTACGAGCAGTACTTC.

This chain joins TRBV5-1 and TRBJ2-3; 7 bases match TRBD2. The trim removed 2 bases at V and 10 bases at J, leaving 16 bases unmatched. This CDR3 is built from 16 residues. CDR1 is SGHRS, CDR2 YFSETQ, per germline. The CDR3 sequence: CASSFEASGSVGAQYF. CDR3 in DNA: TGCGCCAGCAGCTTTGAGGCTAGCGGATCTGTCGGGGCGCAGTATTTT.

This clone was counted a single time. J is TRBJ2-3 and V is TRBV30, with D perhaps matching TRBD2 (5 bases). Trimming took off 8 bases at V and 0 bases at J, with 18 bases between the two ends. This CDR3 is 15 amino acids long. The germline V gene encodes CDR1 GTSNPN and CDR2 SVGIG (reference sequence). CDR3 protein: CARARAAASTDTQYF. CDR3 coding DNA: TGTGCCCGGGCGCGGGCGGCAGCAAGCACAGATACGCAGTATTTT.

This chain joins TRBV9 and TRBJ1-2; TRBD1 matches at 7 bases. The J segment lost 8 bases and the V segment lost 0 bases, leaving 10 bases of the junction unmatched. This CDR3 is built from 15 residues. CDR1 is SGDLS and CDR2 is YYNGEE in the germline V gene. The DNA for the CDR3 is TGTGCCAGCAGCGTAGGTCAGGGGGATTTCTTGGGCTACACCTTC. It codes for CASSVGQGDFLGYTF.

V usage is TRBV5-1 and J usage is TRBJ2-1; 7 nucleotides align to TRBD1. From germline, CDR1 is SGHRS and CDR2 YFSETQ. CDR3 length: 14 residues. Losses at the gene ends were 5 bases for V and 4 bases for J; bases not matched to a gene: 6. In nucleotides, the CDR3 is TGCGCCAGCAGGGAGAACAGGGGATACAATGAGCAGTTCTTC. It translates to CASRENRGYNEQFF.

This clone occurred a few times. The rearrangement uses TRBV4-3 and TRBJ1-2, with 7 positions matching TRBD1. The CDR3 has 15 amino acids. The V segment lost 2 bases and the J segment 3 bases; nucleotides outside the gene matches: 6. CDR1 and CDR2 (germline): LGHNA, YSLEER. CDR3 sequence reads: CASSQNPGGDYGYTF. In DNA, the CDR3 is TGCGCCAGCAGCCAAAATCCAGGGGGAGACTATGGCTACACCTTC.